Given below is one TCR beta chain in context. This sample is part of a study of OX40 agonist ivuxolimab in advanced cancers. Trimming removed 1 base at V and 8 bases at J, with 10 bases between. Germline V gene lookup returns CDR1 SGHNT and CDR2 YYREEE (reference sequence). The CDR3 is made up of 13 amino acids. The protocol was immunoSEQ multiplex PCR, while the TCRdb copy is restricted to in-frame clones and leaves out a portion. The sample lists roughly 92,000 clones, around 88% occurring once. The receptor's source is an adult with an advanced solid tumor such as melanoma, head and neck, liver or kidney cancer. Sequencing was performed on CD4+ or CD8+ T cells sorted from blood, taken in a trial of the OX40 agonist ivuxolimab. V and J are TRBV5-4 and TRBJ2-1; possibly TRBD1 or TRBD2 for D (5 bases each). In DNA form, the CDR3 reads TGTGCCAGCAGCTTGAGAGGGGAAGATGAGCAGTTCTTC. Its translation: CASSLRGEDEQFF.